These T cell receptor beta chains were read from a single sample in a study of T cells of healthy individuals. TCRdb re-called the 5' RACE reads through MiXCR, storing one row per CDR3 protein. The sample consists of approximately 89,000 distinct CDR3 sequences, about 5% of them appearing once. The receptors stem from a female donor in good health. The CDR3 runs from the conserved cysteine through the conserved F or W. A D gene is named only where the DNA matches it firmly. Clone sizes are given selectively: once, few, many, or a class where the clone is expanded.

d_call j_call v_call clone_size cdr3_nt cdr3_aa
. TRBJ1-1 TRBV27 many TGTGCCAGCAGTCCACTTGGGCTCACTGAAGCTTTCTTT CASSPLGLTEAFF
. TRBJ2-5 TRBV10-3 many TGTGCCATCAGTGAGCCTCAGGAGACCCAGTACTTC CAISEPQETQYF
. TRBJ1-5 TRBV14 many TGTGCCAGCAGCCAATACCCGGGAGCTCAGCCCCAGCATTTT CASSQYPGAQPQHF
TRBD2 TRBJ2-7 TRBV6-2/TRBV6-3 many TGTGCCAGCAGGGCCTCGGGGAGGGCCAACTACGAGCAGTACTTC CASRASGRANYEQYF
TRBD1 TRBJ1-1 TRBV27 few TGTGCCAGCAGTTTCCCAGGGGGCACTGAAGCTTTCTTT CASSFPGGTEAFF
. TRBJ1-2 TRBV29-1 many TGCAGCCATATACACAGGGAGGATGGCTACACCTTC CSHIHREDGYTF
. TRBJ1-3 TRBV29-1 . TGCAGCGTTGAAAGCGGTCCTACCTCTGGAAACACCATATATTTT CSVESGPTSGNTIYF
TRBD1 TRBJ2-6 TRBV3-1 many TGTGCCAGCAGCCAGCCGGGACAGGGCTCTGGGGCCAACGTCCTGACTTTC CASSQPGQGSGANVLTF
. TRBJ2-1 TRBV4-1 many TGCGCCAGCAGCCCCGGACCCCAGGCAGGGCATGAGCAGTTCTTC CASSPGPQAGHEQFF
TRBD1 TRBJ2-7 TRBV29-1 many TGCAGCGTTGAAGCCGGGACAGGGGGAGCCTACGAGCAGTACTTC CSVEAGTGGAYEQYF
TRBD2 TRBJ2-1 TRBV28 many TGTGCCAGCAGCACCGGGACTAACCCGGGTGAGCAGTTCTTC CASSTGTNPGEQFF
. TRBJ2-7 TRBV28 . TGTGCCAGCAGCTCCCCCCCCCGGGCCTACGAGCAGTACTTC CASSSPPRAYEQYF
. TRBJ2-5 TRBV4-1 few TGCGCCAGCAGCCAAGCGACAGAAGAGACCCAGTACTTC CASSQATEETQYF
TRBD2 TRBJ2-3 TRBV2 few TGTGCCAGCAGTGGACCCCCAGCTAGCGGAAACACAGATACGCAGTATTTT CASSGPPASGNTDTQYF
. TRBJ1-1 TRBV7-9 few TGTGCCAGCAGCTCCAGAACAGGGAACACTGAAGCTTTCTTT CASSSRTGNTEAFF
TRBD2 TRBJ2-5 TRBV10-3 many TGTGCCATCAGTGAGGCGACTAGCGGGAGGTCTCAAGAGACCCAGTACTTC CAISEATSGRSQETQYF
. TRBJ1-2 TRBV4-3 . TGCGCCAGCAGCCAGGACTCTGGACAGACCTATGGCTACACCTTC CASSQDSGQTYGYTF
. TRBJ2-5 TRBV12-3/TRBV12-4 . TGTGCCAGCAGTCTCTCTCCGGAGACCCAGTACTTC CASSLSPETQYF
. TRBJ1-5 TRBV19 . TGTGCCAGTAGTAGGACTGGTTCGCAGCCCCAGCATTTT CASSRTGSQPQHF
TRBD2 TRBJ2-2 TRBV9 many TGTGCCAGCAGCGTAGGCGGGAGAGGTACCGGGGAGCTGTTTTTT CASSVGGRGTGELFF
TRBD1 TRBJ1-2 TRBV7-9 few TGTGCCAGCAGCTCCCCGACAGGGTTCTATGGCTACACCTTC CASSSPTGFYGYTF
. TRBJ2-6 TRBV9 few TGTGCCAGCAGCGTAGGTATAGCCGGGGCCAACGTCCTGACTTTC CASSVGIAGANVLTF
. TRBJ2-6 TRBV5-4 . TGTGCCAGCAGCTTATCGGCCAGCTCTGGGGCCAACGTCCTGACTTTC CASSLSASSGANVLTF
TRBD2 TRBJ2-5 TRBV7-2 many TGTGCCAGCAGCTCCTCTAGCGGTCAAGATACCCAGTACTTC CASSSSSGQDTQYF
. TRBJ2-6 TRBV6-5 . TGTGCCAGCAGTTATGAGCCCAGGAGCTCTGGGGCCAACGTCCTGACTTTC CASSYEPRSSGANVLTF
. TRBJ1-1 TRBV13 . TGTGCCAGCAGTTCCCCCCTAGGGGGCACTGAAGCTTTCTTT CASSSPLGGTEAFF